This is a list of T cell receptor beta chains from one sample in a study of cytomegalovirus exposure and HLA in healthy donors. Produced via immunoSEQ multiplex PCR; TCRdb's table is partial and in-frame only. The sample holds 100,000 to 150,000 clones; almost 90% are singletons and the top ten take 1.4%. The specimen sequenced was PBMCs. The source of these receptors is a man aged 25 to 40 in good health and CMV-seronegative. CDR3s include the opening cysteine and the closing phenylalanine or tryptophan. Fields, in order: CDR3 protein, CDR3 DNA, J gene, V gene, D gene. D genes are given only for firm matches.

CDR3: CATRERGGAKPQHF
DNA: TGTGCCACCCGAGAACGAGGGGGGGCTAAGCCCCAGCATTTT
J: TRBJ1-5
V: TRBV15
D: NA

CDR3: CSVDPGQWRDEQFF
DNA: TGCAGCGTAGACCCGGGACAGTGGAGAGATGAGCAGTTCTTC
J: TRBJ2-1
V: TRBV29-1
D: TRBD1

CDR3: CASSLVDPTGNQPQHF
DNA: TGTGCCAGCAGCTTAGTGGACCCCACGGGAAATCAGCCCCAGCATTTT
J: TRBJ1-5
V: TRBV7-9
D: NA

CDR3: CASNPTRGNTGELFF
DNA: TGTGCCAGCAACCCAACCAGGGGGAACACCGGGGAGCTGTTTTTT
J: TRBJ2-2
V: TRBV11-3
D: NA

CDR3: CASGRTSVNEQFF
DNA: TGTGCTAGTGGTAGGACTAGCGTCAATGAGCAGTTCTTC
J: TRBJ2-1
V: TRBV12-5
D: TRBD2

CDR3: CASSSKVQGNGNTIYF
DNA: TGTGCCAGCAGCTCAAAAGTACAGGGGAACGGAAACACCATATATTTT
J: TRBJ1-3
V: TRBV5-4
D: TRBD1

CDR3: CASSQDSGNQPQHF
DNA: TGTGCCAGCAGCCAGGACAGCGGCAATCAGCCCCAGCATTTT
J: TRBJ1-5
V: TRBV7-2
D: NA

CDR3: CASSLGATEAFF
DNA: TGTGCCAGCAGCTTGGGGGCCACTGAAGCTTTCTTT
J: TRBJ1-1
V: TRBV7-9
D: NA

CDR3: CASSAGTGNTIYF
DNA: TGTGCCAGCTCGGCAGGGACTGGAAACACCATATATTTT
J: TRBJ1-3
V: TRBV18
D: NA

CDR3: CASSLIDSVANEKLFF
DNA: TGTGCCAGCAGCCTAATAGACAGTGTAGCAAATGAAAAACTGTTTTTT
J: TRBJ1-4
V: TRBV2
D: NA

CDR3: CAWKMTVSNQPQHF
DNA: TGTGCCTGGAAGATGACAGTTAGCAATCAGCCCCAGCATTTT
J: TRBJ1-5
V: TRBV30
D: NA

CDR3: CAWSVTRDSSRYF
DNA: TGTGCCTGGAGTGTTACCAGGGACAGTTCCCGCTATTTT
J: TRBJ1-3
V: TRBV30
D: TRBD1

CDR3: CASSHGTGANTGELFF
DNA: TGCGCCAGCAGCCACGGGACTGGTGCGAACACCGGGGAGCTGTTTTTT
J: TRBJ2-2
V: TRBV4-3
D: NA

CDR3: CATSRAGQKGNYEQYF
DNA: TGTGCCACCAGCAGAGCAGGCCAGAAGGGGAACTACGAGCAGTACTTC
J: TRBJ2-7
V: TRBV15
D: NA

CDR3: CASSEHQGTEAFF
DNA: TGTGCCAGCAGTGAACATCAGGGTACTGAAGCTTTCTTT
J: TRBJ1-1
V: TRBV6-1
D: NA

CDR3: CASLRAGTEDYEQYF
DNA: TGTGCCAGCCTGAGAGCCGGGACAGAAGACTACGAGCAGTACTTC
J: TRBJ2-7
V: TRBV6-6
D: TRBD1

CDR3: CASSQGLVAYEQYF
DNA: TGCGCCAGCAGCCAGGGACTCGTAGCCTACGAGCAGTACTTC
J: TRBJ2-7
V: TRBV4-3
D: NA

CDR3: CASSQEWDTPSYEQYF
DNA: TGCGCCAGCAGCCAAGAATGGGACACTCCATCCTACGAGCAGTACTTC
J: TRBJ2-7
V: TRBV4-3
D: NA

CDR3: CASSLVRDPSSYEQYF
DNA: TGTGCCAGCAGCTTAGTGCGGGACCCCAGCTCCTACGAGCAGTACTTC
J: TRBJ2-7
V: TRBV11-2
D: NA

CDR3: CASSLEALNTGELFF
DNA: TGTGCCAGCAGCTTAGAAGCCCTGAACACCGGGGAGCTGTTTTTT
J: TRBJ2-2
V: TRBV5-5
D: NA

CDR3: CASSGGDSWNSPLHF
DNA: TGTGCCAGTAGTGGGGGGGATTCGTGGAATTCACCCCTCCACTTT
J: TRBJ1-6
V: TRBV19
D: NA

CDR3: CAWRGRKPPGEDEQYF
DNA: TGTGCCTGGAGGGGACGGAAACCACCTGGGGAGGACGAGCAGTACTTC
J: TRBJ2-7
V: TRBV30
D: NA